The sequence of this TCR beta chain was determined in a study of T cell repertoires in cytomegalovirus infection. TCRdb fed the reads into MiXCR, producing one record per CDR3 protein. The sample shows about 900,000 distinct CDR3 sequences, roughly 31% of them seen only once. This clonotype was recorded a few times. Its antigen is as yet unknown. Per germline, CDR1 MNHEY and CDR2 SVGAGI. The germline V and J ends were trimmed by 0 bases and 8 bases, with 11 bases remaining between them. The CDR3 covers 15 residues. V and J are TRBV6-5 and TRBJ1-6; the D is unclear. The starting material was cultured CD8+ T cells from PBMCs, obtained from culture after CMV antigen stimulation. The sequence came from a human donor in good health (CMV status not recorded). Some clones in this sample may be carry-over from other donors' samples. CDR3 DNA: TGTGCCAGCAGTTACTCGAAGCCGACGGATTCACCCCTCCACTTT. This gives the protein CASSYSKPTDSPLHF.